This T cell receptor beta chain appears in the sequencing data of a study of blood T cell repertoires in COVID-19. Study at large: The analysed material was cDNA or gDNA that came from T cells, B-cell-depleted T cells, or PBMCs.

Original handling: Reference gene primers were amplified, and this amplification served to estimate nucleated cell counts. Generated by immunoSEQ multiplex PCR, the TCRdb table keeps only in-frame clones and is missing some. That table supplies the V and J calls and clone size; D and trimming were determined from the DNA. The sample has around 30,000 clones; about nine tenths are singletons. The trim removed 0 bases at V and 5 bases at J, leaving 10 bases unmatched. The CDR3 covers 17 residues. Per the germline V gene, CDR1 is LNHDA and CDR2 is SQIVND (reference sequence). The chain has TRBV19 and TRBJ2-3, with 8 nucleotides matching TRBD1. The clonotype was recovered from a human donor with active COVID-19. The donor label of this sample is uncertain. The sequenced sample was peripheral blood. The CDR3: CASSIDRRQGARDTQYF. The CDR3 DNA follows: TGTGCCAGTAGTATAGATCGGAGGCAGGGGGCAAGAGATACGCAGTATTTT.